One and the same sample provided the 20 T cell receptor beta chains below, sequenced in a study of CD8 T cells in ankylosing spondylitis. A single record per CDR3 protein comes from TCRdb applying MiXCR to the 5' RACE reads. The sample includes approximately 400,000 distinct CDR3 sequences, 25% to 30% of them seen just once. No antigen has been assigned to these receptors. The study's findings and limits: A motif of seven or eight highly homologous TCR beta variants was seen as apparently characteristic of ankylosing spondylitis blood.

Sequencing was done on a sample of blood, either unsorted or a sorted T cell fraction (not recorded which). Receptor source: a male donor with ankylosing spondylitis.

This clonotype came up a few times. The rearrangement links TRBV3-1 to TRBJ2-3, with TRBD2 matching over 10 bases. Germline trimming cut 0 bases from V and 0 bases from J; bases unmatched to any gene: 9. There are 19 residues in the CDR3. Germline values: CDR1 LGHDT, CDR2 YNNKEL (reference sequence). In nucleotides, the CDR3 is TGTGCCAGCAGCCAAGAGTGGCCTAGCGGGAGATCGAGCACAGATACGCAGTATTTT. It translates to CASSQEWPSGRSSTDTQYF.

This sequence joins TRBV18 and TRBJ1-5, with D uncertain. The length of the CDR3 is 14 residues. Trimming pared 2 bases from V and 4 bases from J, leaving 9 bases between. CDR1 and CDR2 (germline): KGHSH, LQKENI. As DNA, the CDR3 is TGTGCCAGCTCACCAGCCCCAGGAAATCAGCCCCAGCATTTT. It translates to CASSPAPGNQPQHF.

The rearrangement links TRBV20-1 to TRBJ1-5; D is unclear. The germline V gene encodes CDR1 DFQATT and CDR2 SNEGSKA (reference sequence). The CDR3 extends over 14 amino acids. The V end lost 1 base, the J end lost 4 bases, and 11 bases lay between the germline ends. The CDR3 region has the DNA TGCAGTGCTAGAGGCGGACCTGGGAATCAGCCCCAGCATTTT. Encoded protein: CSARGGPGNQPQHF.

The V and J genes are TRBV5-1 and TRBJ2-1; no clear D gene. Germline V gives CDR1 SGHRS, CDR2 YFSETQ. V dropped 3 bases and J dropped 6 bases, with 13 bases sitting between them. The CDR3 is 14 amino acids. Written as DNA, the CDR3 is TGCGCCAGCAGCTATTCGACCCCCTTCAATGAGCAGTTCTTC. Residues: CASSYSTPFNEQFF.

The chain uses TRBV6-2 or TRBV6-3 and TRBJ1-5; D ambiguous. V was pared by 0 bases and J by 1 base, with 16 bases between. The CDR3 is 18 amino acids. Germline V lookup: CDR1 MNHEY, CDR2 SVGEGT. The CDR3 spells CASSYSRWLAGSNQPQHF. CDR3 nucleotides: TGTGCCAGCAGTTACTCAAGATGGCTGGCGGGGAGCAATCAGCCCCAGCATTTT.

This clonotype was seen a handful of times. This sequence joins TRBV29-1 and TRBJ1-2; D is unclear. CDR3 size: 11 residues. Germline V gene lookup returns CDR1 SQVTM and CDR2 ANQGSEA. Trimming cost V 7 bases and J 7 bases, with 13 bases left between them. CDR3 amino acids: CSAPSRGGYTF. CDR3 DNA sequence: TGCAGCGCGCCATCCCGGGGTGGCTACACCTTC.

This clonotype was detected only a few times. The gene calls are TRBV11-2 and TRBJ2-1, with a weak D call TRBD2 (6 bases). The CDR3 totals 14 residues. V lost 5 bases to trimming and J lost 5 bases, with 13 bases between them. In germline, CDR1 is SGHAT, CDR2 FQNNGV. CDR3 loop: CASSPSGTDNEQFF. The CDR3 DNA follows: TGTGCCAGCAGCCCATCCGGGACTGACAATGAGCAGTTCTTC.

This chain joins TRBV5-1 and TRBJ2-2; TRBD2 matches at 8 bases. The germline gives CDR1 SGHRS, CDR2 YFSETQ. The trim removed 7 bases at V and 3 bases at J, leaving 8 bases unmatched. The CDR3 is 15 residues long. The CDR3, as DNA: TGCGCCAGCCGAAGCGGGAGTCCGGACACCGGGGAGCTGTTTTTT. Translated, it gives CASRSGSPDTGELFF.

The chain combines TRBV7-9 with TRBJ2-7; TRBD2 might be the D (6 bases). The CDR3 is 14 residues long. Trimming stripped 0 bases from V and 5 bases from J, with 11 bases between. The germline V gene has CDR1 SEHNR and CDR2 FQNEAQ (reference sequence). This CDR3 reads CASSLAGGGNEQYV. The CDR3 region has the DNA TGTGCCAGCAGCTTAGCCGGGGGTGGCAACGAGCAGTACGTC.

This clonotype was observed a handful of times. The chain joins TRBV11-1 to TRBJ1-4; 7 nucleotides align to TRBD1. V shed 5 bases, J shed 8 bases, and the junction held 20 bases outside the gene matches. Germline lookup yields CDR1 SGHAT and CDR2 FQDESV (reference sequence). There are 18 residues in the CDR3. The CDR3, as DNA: TGTGCCAGCAGCCTATACGGACAGGAGAAAGATGGGAACGAAAAACTGTTTTTT. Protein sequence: CASSLYGQEKDGNEKLFF.

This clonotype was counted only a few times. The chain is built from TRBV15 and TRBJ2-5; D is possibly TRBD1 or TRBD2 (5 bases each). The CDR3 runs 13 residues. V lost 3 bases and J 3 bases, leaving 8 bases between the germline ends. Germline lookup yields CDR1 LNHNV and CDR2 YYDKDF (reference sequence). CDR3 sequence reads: CATSRGPKETQYF. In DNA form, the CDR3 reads TGTGCCACCAGCAGGGGACCGAAAGAGACCCAGTACTTC.

The CDR3 coding sequence is TGTGCCAGCAGCTCCCGTCGCCGGACAGGGAGTCATGAGCAGTTCTTC. Its translation is CASSSRRRTGSHEQFF. The rearrangement links TRBV12-3 or TRBV12-4 to TRBJ2-1, with 8 nucleotides matching TRBD1. Trimming took 6 bases from V and 8 from J; bases not matched to a gene: 15. This CDR3 is built from 16 residues.

CDR3 sequence (DNA): TGTGCCAGCAGCCTGGCGACAGGGATCTCTGGAAACACCATATATTTT. Its protein is CASSLATGISGNTIYF. The genes are TRBV3-1 and TRBJ1-3; 7 bases are a match to TRBD1. Losses at the gene ends were 4 bases for V and 0 bases for J; bases not matched to a gene: 6. Germline CDR1 is LGHDT and CDR2 is YNNKEL (reference sequence). This CDR3 has 16 amino acids. Full variable domain (rest looked up from reference TRBV3-1 and TRBJ1-3): DTAVSQTPKYLVTQMGNDKSIKCEQNLGHDTMYWYKQDSKKFLKIMFSYNNKELIINETVPNRFSPKSPDKAHLNLHINSLELGDSAVYFCASSLATGISGNTIYFGEGSWLTVV.

CDR3 nucleotide sequence: TGTGCCAGTACCGGGAGAAGGACTGAAGCTTTCTTT. Its translation: CASTGRRTEAFF. The chain combines TRBV19 with TRBJ1-1; no definite D call. The length of the CDR3 is 12 residues. Looked up from germline, CDR1 is LNHDA and CDR2 is SQIVND (reference sequence). V shed 7 bases and J shed 5 bases, with 11 bases lying between them.

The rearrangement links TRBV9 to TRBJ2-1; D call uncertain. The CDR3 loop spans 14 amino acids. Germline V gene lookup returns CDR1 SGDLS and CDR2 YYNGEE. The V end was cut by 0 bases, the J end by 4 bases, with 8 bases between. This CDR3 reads CASSVVSVYNEQFF. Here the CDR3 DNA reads TGTGCCAGCAGCGTAGTATCGGTATACAATGAGCAGTTCTTC.

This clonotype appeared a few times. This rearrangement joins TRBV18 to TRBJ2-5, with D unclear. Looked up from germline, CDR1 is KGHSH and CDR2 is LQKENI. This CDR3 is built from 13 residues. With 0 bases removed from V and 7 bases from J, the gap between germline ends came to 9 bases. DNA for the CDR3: TGTGCCAGCTCACCACCTTCCTTGGGGACCCAGTACTTC. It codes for CASSPPSLGTQYF.

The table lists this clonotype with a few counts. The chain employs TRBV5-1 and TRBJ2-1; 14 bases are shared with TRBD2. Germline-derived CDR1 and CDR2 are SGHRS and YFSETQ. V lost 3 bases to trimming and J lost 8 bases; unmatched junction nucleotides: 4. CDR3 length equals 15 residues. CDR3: CASSYGLAGGDEQFF. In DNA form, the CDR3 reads TGCGCCAGCAGCTACGGACTAGCGGGAGGAGATGAGCAGTTCTTC.

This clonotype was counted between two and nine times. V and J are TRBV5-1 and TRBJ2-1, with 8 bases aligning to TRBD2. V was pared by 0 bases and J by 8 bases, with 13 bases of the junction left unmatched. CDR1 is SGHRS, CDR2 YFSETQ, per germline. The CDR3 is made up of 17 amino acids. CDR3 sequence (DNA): TGCGCCAGCAGCTTGGAAGGACTAGCTAATCAGTTGGATGAGCAGTTCTTC. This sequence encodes CASSLEGLANQLDEQFF.

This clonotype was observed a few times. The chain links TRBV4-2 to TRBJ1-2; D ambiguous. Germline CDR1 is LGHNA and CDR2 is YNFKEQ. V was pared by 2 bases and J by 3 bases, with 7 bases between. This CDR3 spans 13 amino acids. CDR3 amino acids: CASSQSGDYGYTF. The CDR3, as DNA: TGTGCCAGCAGCCAATCGGGCGACTATGGCTACACCTTC.

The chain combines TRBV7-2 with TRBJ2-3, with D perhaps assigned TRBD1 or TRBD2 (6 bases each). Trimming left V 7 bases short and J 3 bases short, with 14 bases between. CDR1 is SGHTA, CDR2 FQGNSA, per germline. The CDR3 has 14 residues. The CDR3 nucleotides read TGTGCCAGCAACCGGGGGCGGGGAACAGATACGCAGTATTTT. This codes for CASNRGRGTDTQYF.